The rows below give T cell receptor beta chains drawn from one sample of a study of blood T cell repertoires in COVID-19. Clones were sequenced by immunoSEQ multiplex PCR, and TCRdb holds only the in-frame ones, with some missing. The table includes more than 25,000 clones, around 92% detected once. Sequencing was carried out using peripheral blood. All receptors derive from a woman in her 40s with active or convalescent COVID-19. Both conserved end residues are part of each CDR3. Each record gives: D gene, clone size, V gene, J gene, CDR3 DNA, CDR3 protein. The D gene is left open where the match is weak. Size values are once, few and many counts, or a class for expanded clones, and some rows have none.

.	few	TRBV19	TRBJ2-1	TGTGCCAGTGGGGCTTCTCGGATCGGGAATGAGCAGTTCTTC	CASGASRIGNEQFF
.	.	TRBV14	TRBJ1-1	TGTGCCAGCAGCCAAGAAGTCGGCACTGAAGCTTTCTTT	CASSQEVGTEAFF
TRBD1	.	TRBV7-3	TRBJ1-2	TGTGCCAGCAGTTTAACCCCGATGCAAGGGACAGCACTCTATGGCTACACCTTC	CASSLTPMQGTALYGYTF
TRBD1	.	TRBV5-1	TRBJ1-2	TGCGCCAGCAGCTTGGAGGACGGACAAGTACAGGGGGGCTACACCTTC	CASSLEDGQVQGGYTF
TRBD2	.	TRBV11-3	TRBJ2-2	TGTGCCAGCAGCTCCCGACTAGCGGGAGATCCCGGGGAGCTGTTTTTT	CASSSRLAGDPGELFF
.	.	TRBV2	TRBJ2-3	TGTGCCAGCAGCCTCACTAGCACAGATACGCAGTATTTT	CASSLTSTDTQYF
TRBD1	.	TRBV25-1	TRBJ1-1	TGTGCCAGCAGGAGGACAGGGTCGAACACTGAAGCTTTCTTT	CASRRTGSNTEAFF
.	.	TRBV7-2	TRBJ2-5	TGTGCCAGCAGCGTCCAAACAGGGATTGTAGAAGAGACCCAGTACTTC	CASSVQTGIVEETQYF
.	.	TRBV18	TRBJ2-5	TGTGCCAGCGTTGAGGGCCAAGAGACCCAGTACTTC	CASVEGQETQYF
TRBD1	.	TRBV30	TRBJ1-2	TGTGCCTGGAGCCATACAGGGGTCTATGGCTACACCTTC	CAWSHTGVYGYTF
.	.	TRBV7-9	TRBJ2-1	TGTGCCAGCAGCGATAGGAGGACAGTCAGAGGCTACAATGAGCAGTTCTTC	CASSDRRTVRGYNEQFF
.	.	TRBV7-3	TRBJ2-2	TGTGCCAGCAGCCTCACCGGCGGCACCGGGGAGCTGTTTTTT	CASSLTGGTGELFF
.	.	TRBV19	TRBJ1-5	TGTGCCAGTACTACAGTAGGCAATCAGCCCCAGCATTTT	CASTTVGNQPQHF
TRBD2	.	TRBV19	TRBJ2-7	TGTGCCAGTAGTCTCCTCTCCGGGACTAGCGACATCTACGAGCAGTACTTC	CASSLLSGTSDIYEQYF
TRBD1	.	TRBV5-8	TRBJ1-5	TGTGCCAGCAGCTTGGGGCGGGGAAGGGGGCTAAATCAGCCCCAGCATTTT	CASSLGRGRGLNQPQHF
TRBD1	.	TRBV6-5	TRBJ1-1	TGTGCCAGCAGCAGACAGGGAAGCCTTGAAGCTTTCTTT	CASSRQGSLEAFF
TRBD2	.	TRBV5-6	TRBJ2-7	TGTGCCAGCAGCCCCTTAGCGGGAGTATCACAGGAGCAGTACTTC	CASSPLAGVSQEQYF
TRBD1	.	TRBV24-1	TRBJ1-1	TGTGCCACCAGTGAGTCGGGACAGGGGGTTGAAGCTTTCTTT	CATSESGQGVEAFF